One T cell receptor beta chain is described in this entry. The antigen is unknown. The data are from a study of cytomegalovirus exposure and HLA in healthy donors. As for the study in general: From HLA-typed donors, an early data release held approximately 85 million unique TCRs. Clustering assigned over 70% of the approximately 400 genotyped donors to the Caucasian-associated ancestry cluster. General study findings and limits: Most TCR sequences were rare, but some public TCRs occurred in many donors.

The PCR employed 60 Vbeta primers together with 13 Jbeta primers. Method: immunoSEQ multiplex PCR; TCRdb's copy keeps in-frame clones and lacks some. The table has roughly 160,000 clones, roughly 84% seen once; the top ten hold 1.2%. Sequencing used PBMCs. This receptor was taken from a boy younger than 10 in good health and CMV-seronegative.

In DNA, the CDR3 is TGTGCCAGCAGCTTCTTGACAGGTTCTGGCACTGAAGCTTTCTTT. Translating gives CASSFLTGSGTEAFF. This chain links TRBV7-9 with TRBJ1-1, with D tentatively TRBD1 (6 bases). V was pared by 3 bases and J by 4 bases, with 15 bases between. Germline loops: CDR1 SEHNR, CDR2 FQNEAQ (reference sequence). CDR3 size: 15 residues.